Each of the 2 T cell receptor beta chains below was sequenced from the same sample in a study of identifying expanded T cells in peripheral blood. The data were produced by immunoSEQ multiplex PCR, yet TCRdb's version contains in-frame clones alone and is incomplete. Among roughly 130,000 clones listed, 75% to 90% were seen once. Sequencing used blood. Receptors originate from a person aged 18-70 years in good health.

This clone has just one count. This sequence joins TRBV9 and TRBJ1-3; D is undetermined. With 0 bases removed from V and 3 bases from J, the gap between germline ends came to 7 bases. CDR3 size: 14 residues. CDR1 and CDR2 from the germline V gene are SGDLS and YYNGEE. In nucleotides, the CDR3 is TGTGCCAGCAGCGTAGGGGAAGTTGGAAACACCATATATTTT. Translated: CASSVGEVGNTIYF.

The genes are TRBV6-1 and TRBJ1-2; 10 bases are a match to TRBD1. The germline gives CDR1 MNHNS, CDR2 SASEGT. The V segment lost 6 bases and the J segment 7 bases; nucleotides outside the gene matches: 2. The CDR3 is 12 residues long. As DNA, the CDR3 is TGTGCCAGCAGGACAGGGGGCTTTGGCTACACCTTC. Residues: CASRTGGFGYTF.